Presented here are 27 T cell receptor beta chains from one specimen sequenced in a study of shared clonotypes between healthy human individuals. Some clones are missing from TCRdb's copy, which holds only in-frame ones; the method was immunoSEQ multiplex PCR. This repertoire shows approximately 1,500,000 clones, approximately 97% found once; its top ten account for approximately 1%. The specimen was naive CD4+ T cells sorted from blood. Regarding subset: CD45RA+ positively selected. These receptors were obtained from a young man in good health.

As regards this clone: Other nucleotide sequences in the sample specify the same CDR3. Written as DNA, the CDR3 is TGTGCCAGCAGTGCCCTGACTGTCTCTGGAAACACCATATATTTT. Its translation: CASSALTVSGNTIYF. The chain employs TRBV6-1 and TRBJ1-3, with no clear D. CDR1 MNHNS and CDR2 SASEGT come from the germline V gene. The V gene lost 4 bases and the J gene lost 0 bases, with 10 bases spanning the gap. This CDR3 contains 15 residues.

The chain uses TRBV10-3 and TRBJ2-1; D unresolved. CDR1 is ENHRY, CDR2 SYGVKD, per germline. The ends were cut back, 3 bases at V and 2 bases at J, with 11 bases in the middle. The CDR3 loop spans 15 amino acids. The CDR3: CAISERADTYNEQFF. The DNA of the CDR3 is TGTGCCATCAGTGAACGGGCCGATACCTACAATGAGCAGTTCTTC.

This clone occurred a few times. This same CDR3 is encoded by further DNA sequences in the sample. The chain links TRBV28 to TRBJ2-7; D remains ambiguous. Germline values: CDR1 MDHEN, CDR2 SYDVKM. This CDR3 is built from 11 residues. Trimming took 7 bases from V and 4 from J, leaving 8 bases between them. CDR3 in amino acids: CASMGLYEQYF. CDR3 DNA: TGTGCCAGCATGGGGTTGTACGAGCAGTACTTC.

The chain carries TRBV7-2 and TRBJ1-5; D is possibly TRBD1 (5 bases). The CDR3 has 15 residues. Germline V gives CDR1 SGHTA, CDR2 FQGNSA. V lost 0 bases to trimming and J lost 7 bases, with 13 bases between them. CDR3: CASSLASGIGQPQHF. The CDR3, as DNA: TGTGCCAGCAGCTTAGCCTCAGGGATTGGACAGCCCCAGCATTTT.

The V gene is TRBV7-2, the J gene TRBJ1-1; D unresolved. The CDR3 loop spans 13 amino acids. Germline CDR1 and CDR2: SGHTA and FQGNSA. V was trimmed by 5 bases and J by 4 bases, leaving 11 bases between them. CDR3 coding DNA: TGTGCCAGCAGCCGCGGTTGGGGCACTGAAGCTTTCTTT. Protein: CASSRGWGTEAFF.

CDR3 residues: CASSVGGTTVQYF. CDR3 bases: TGTGCCAGCAGCGTCGGGGGGACGACTGTGCAGTACTTC. The rearrangement joins TRBV9 to TRBJ2-7; 7 nucleotides match TRBD2. The CDR3 covers 13 residues. The V gene end was trimmed by 2 bases and the J gene end by 9 bases; junction bases not matched to a gene: 8. Germline V CDR1 and CDR2: SGDLS, YYNGEE.

J is TRBJ2-7 and V is TRBV18, with D hard to call. The germline V and J ends were trimmed by 4 bases and 3 bases, with 4 bases remaining between them. Germline V gene data show CDR1 as KGHSH and CDR2 as LQKENI. There are 11 residues in the CDR3. CDR3 region: CASSHDYEQYF. The CDR3 nucleotides are TGTGCCAGCTCACACGACTACGAGCAGTACTTC.

This sequence joins TRBV28 and TRBJ2-7; D call uncertain. With 5 bases removed from V and 3 bases from J, the gap between germline ends came to 14 bases. Germline lookup yields CDR1 MDHEN and CDR2 SYDVKM. CDR3 size: 14 residues. DNA for the CDR3: TGTGCCAGCAGTCGAAGAGACACCGACTACGAGCAGTACTTC. Translation gives CASSRRDTDYEQYF.

The chain recombines TRBV9 with TRBJ2-7; 7 bases are shared with TRBD1. Germline V gene lookup returns CDR1 SGDLS and CDR2 YYNGEE. The CDR3 covers 15 residues. The junction had 16 bases not matched to a gene; V was cut back by 4 bases and J by 9 bases. The chain's CDR3 is CASSPRDSSYVVQYF. The CDR3 DNA reads as TGTGCCAGCAGCCCCCGGGACAGTTCCTACGTGGTGCAGTACTTC.

The chain employs TRBV2 and TRBJ2-5; D unclear. Looked up from germline, CDR1 is SNHLY and CDR2 is FYNNEI. The CDR3 spans 14 residues. V was trimmed by 0 bases and J by 9 bases, leaving 14 bases between them. CDR3 nucleotides: TGTGCCAGCAGTGAAGCATCTTCGGCGATGCCCCAGTACTTC. Amino acid sequence: CASSEASSAMPQYF.

As for this clone: Relative to the germline gene, one junction end is altered; a read error may explain this. This chain joins TRBV10-3 and TRBJ2-1; unclear D gene. The CDR3 sequence is 16 residues long. The germline V gene has CDR1 ENHRY and CDR2 SYGVKD. CDR3 in amino acids: CAISESGRTAYSEQFF. As DNA, the CDR3 is TGTGCCATCAGTGAGTCGGGTAGAACTGCCTACAGTGAGCAGTTCTTC.

This rearrangement joins TRBV5-4 to TRBJ1-3; 7 bases line up with TRBD1. The CDR3 loop spans 15 amino acids. The V gene's germline CDR1 is SGHNT and CDR2 YYREEE (reference sequence). J lost 4 bases, V lost 4 bases, and 8 bases had no gene match. The CDR3 protein is CASSKGTVSGNTIYF. The CDR3 coding sequence is TGTGCCAGCAGCAAGGGGACAGTCTCCGGAAACACCATATATTTT. Supplemented by reference TRBV5-4 and TRBJ1-3, the full variable domain reads ETGVTQSPTHLIKTRGQQVTLRCSSQSGHNTVSWYQQALGQGPQFIFQYYREEENGRGNFPPRFSGLQFPNYSSELNVNALELDDSALYLCASSKGTVSGNTIYFGEGSWLTVV.

The genes are TRBV5-1 and TRBJ1-4; 9 bases are a match to TRBD1. Trimming took 4 bases from V and 5 from J; bases not matched to a gene: 3. The CDR3 is made up of 14 amino acids. Germline-derived CDR1 and CDR2 are SGHRS and YFSETQ. The CDR3, as DNA: TGCGCCAGCAGCACCGGACAGGGGAATGAAAAACTGTTTTTT. Amino acid sequence: CASSTGQGNEKLFF.

V and J are TRBV29-1 and TRBJ2-5; 9 nucleotides match TRBD1. CDR1 and CDR2 from the germline V gene are SQVTM and ANQGSEA. This CDR3 is built from 14 residues. J gave up 5 bases and V 0 bases, and 4 bases lay outside the gene matches. The DNA of the CDR3 is TGCAGCGTTGAAGAGGGGACAGGGTACGAGACCCAGTACTTC. This sequence encodes CSVEEGTGYETQYF.

This chain connects TRBV19 to TRBJ2-7; 13 bases align to TRBD2. This CDR3 region has 16 residues. CDR1 and CDR2 (germline): LNHDA, SQIVND (reference sequence). The trim removed 5 bases at V and 3 bases at J, leaving 7 bases unmatched. The CDR3 loop is CASSLGLAGSRYEQYF. CDR3 DNA: TGTGCCAGTAGTTTGGGACTAGCGGGAAGCCGCTACGAGCAGTACTTC.

The chain employs TRBV6-5 and TRBJ2-5; 7 positions agree with TRBD2. V was clipped by 6 bases and J by 6 bases; unmatched bases: 10. This CDR3 comprises 14 residues. The germline CDR1 and CDR2 sequences are MNHEY and SVGAGI. The CDR3 reads CASSHSGGRKTQYF. The CDR3 bases are TGTGCCAGCAGCCACTCGGGGGGTAGAAAGACCCAGTACTTC.

The rearrangement uses TRBV29-1 and TRBJ2-1; the match to TRBD2 covers 9 bases. V shed 7 bases, J shed 8 bases, and the junction held 12 bases outside the gene matches. CDR1 SQVTM and CDR2 ANQGSEA come from the germline V gene. The CDR3 is made up of 14 amino acids. This CDR3 is CSGLGSGSNYEQFF. The CDR3 nucleotides are TGCAGCGGCCTCGGTAGCGGGAGCAACTATGAGCAGTTCTTC.

V is TRBV28 and J is TRBJ2-7; D gene unclear. V shed 5 bases and J shed 2 bases, with 16 bases lying between them. The CDR3 totals 15 residues. The V gene's germline CDR1 is MDHEN and CDR2 SYDVKM. The CDR3 nucleotides are TGTGCCAGCAGTCCCCTTTACCTGGGTCCCTACGAGCAGTACTTC. It codes for CASSPLYLGPYEQYF.

This rearrangement joins TRBV5-1 to TRBJ2-4; 8 bases are a match to TRBD2. J gave up 0 bases and V 4 bases, and 6 bases lay outside the gene matches. Germline V gene data show CDR1 as SGHRS and CDR2 as YFSETQ. The CDR3 loop spans 16 amino acids. CDR3 amino acids: CASSQGLGLAKNIQYF. Here the CDR3 DNA reads TGCGCCAGCAGCCAGGGACTAGGACTAGCCAAAAACATTCAGTACTTC. Together with reference TRBV5-1 and TRBJ2-4, the CDR3 gives the full variable domain: KAGVTQTPRYLIKTRGQQVTLSCSPISGHRSVSWYQQTPGQGLQFLFEYFSETQRNKGNFPGRFSGRQFSNSRSEMNVSTLELGDSALYLCASSQGLGLAKNIQYFGAGTRLSVL.

This chain links TRBV9 with TRBJ2-7; TRBD1 aligns across 7 bases. This CDR3 contains 15 residues. V dropped 4 bases and J dropped 5; count of bases not matched to a gene: 12. Germline V lookup: CDR1 SGDLS, CDR2 YYNGEE. CDR3 DNA sequence: TGTGCCAGCAGCCTGACCGGGACAGAAATAGACGAGCAGTACTTC. It encodes CASSLTGTEIDEQYF. Filled out from reference TRBV9 and TRBJ2-7, the complete variable domain reads DSGVTQTPKHLITATGQRVTLRCSPRSGDLSVYWYQQSLDQGLQFLIQYYNGEERAKGNILERFSAQQFPDLHSELNLSSLELGDSALYFCASSLTGTEIDEQYFGPGTRLTVT.

The V gene is TRBV5-4, the J gene TRBJ2-5; 7 bases line up with TRBD2. The germline gives CDR1 SGHNT, CDR2 YYREEE (reference sequence). The CDR3 is 13 residues long. J gave up 7 bases and V 3 bases, and 6 bases lay outside the gene matches. DNA for the CDR3: TGTGCCAGCAGCTCCCCTGGGGAGGGGACCCAGTACTTC. Translation gives CASSSPGEGTQYF.

This chain connects TRBV5-1 to TRBJ2-1, with a possible D match to TRBD2 (6 bases). Germline assignment: CDR1 SGHRS and CDR2 YFSETQ. V lost 0 bases to trimming and J lost 5 bases, with 24 bases between them. The CDR3 loop spans 19 amino acids. CDR3 DNA sequence: TGCGCCAGCAGCTTGGGAGATCCTGGGGCTTGGACTAAAAACAATGAGCAGTTCTTC. Residues: CASSLGDPGAWTKNNEQFF.

CDR3 sequence reads: CASSESGFTYEQYF. CDR3 nucleotides: TGCGCCAGCAGTGAGTCAGGGTTTACCTACGAGCAGTACTTC. The V and J genes are TRBV10-1 and TRBJ2-7, with D unclear. Trimming took off 0 bases at V and 2 bases at J, with 8 bases between the two ends. CDR3 size: 14 residues. Germline assignment: CDR1 WNHNN and CDR2 SYGVQD (reference sequence).

The V gene is TRBV11-2, the J gene TRBJ2-7; 7 bases map to TRBD1. Germline V lookup: CDR1 SGHAT, CDR2 FQNNGV. This CDR3 region has 14 residues. Losses at the gene ends were 5 bases for V and 2 bases for J; bases not matched to a gene: 6. DNA of the CDR3: TGTGCCAGCAGCAGGTCGACAGGGACCTACGAGCAGTACTTC. Its protein product is CASSRSTGTYEQYF.

The chain employs TRBV27 and TRBJ2-7; D uncertain. Trimming removed 0 bases from V and 6 bases from J, with 9 bases in between. Germline values: CDR1 MNHEY, CDR2 SMNVEV (reference sequence). The CDR3 sequence is 13 residues long. The CDR3 region has the DNA TGTGCCAGCAGTTTATCGGAACGTTTCGAGCAGTACTTC. It is translated as CASSLSERFEQYF.

This clone was detected only once. V gene TRBV5-4 combines with J gene TRBJ2-3, with no clear D. From germline, CDR1 is SGHNT and CDR2 YYREEE (reference sequence). V lost 1 base and J 2 bases, leaving 11 bases between the germline ends. The CDR3 covers 15 residues. CDR3 coding DNA: TGTGCCAGCAGCTTGTTCACTACCTCCACAGATACGCAGTATTTT. Protein product: CASSLFTTSTDTQYF.

CDR3 amino acids: CASSVQGGGYTF. The CDR3 DNA sequence: TGTGCCAGCAGCGTCCAAGGTGGTGGCTACACCTTC. The chain has TRBV7-2 and TRBJ1-2; D gene unclear. The CDR3 contains 12 residues. Looked up from germline, CDR1 is SGHTA and CDR2 is FQGNSA. V dropped 5 bases and J dropped 7 bases, with 11 bases sitting between them. The full variable domain, with the rest looked up from reference TRBV7-2 and TRBJ1-2, is GAGVSQSPSNKVTEKGKDVELRCDPISGHTALYWYRQSLGQGLEFLIYFQGNSAPDKSGLPSDRFSAERTGGSVSTLTIQRTQQEDSAVYLCASSVQGGGYTFGSGTRLTVV.